A selection of T cell receptor beta chains follows, all from one sample in a study of molecular identifiers for immune sequencing clone quantification. TCRdb fed the PCR reads into MiXCR, producing one record per CDR3 protein. Of some 590,000 distinct CDR3 sequences in the sample, less than 30% were seen once. Material for sequencing was naive CD8+ T cells from blood, with Jurkat cell RNA spiked in. The source of these receptors is a human donor in good health. Some libraries in this study had Jurkat cell RNA spiked in. Both conserved end residues are part of each CDR3. Where a row states a size, it is once, few, many or the class of an expanded clone; other rows omit it.

>TRBV28|few|TRBJ2-1
CASRPLADADNEQFF
>TRBV3-1|few|TRBJ1-6
CASSQMRVTYNSPLHF
>TRBV7-2|many|TRBJ2-7
CASTQGASGSYEQYF
>TRBV4-3|few|TRBJ1-1
CASSQRGWQATIKDTEAFF
>TRBV28|few|TRBJ1-6
CASSLRGPNSPLHF
>TRBV29-1|few|TRBJ2-7
CSGLDDYEQYF
>TRBV12-3/TRBV12-4|many|TRBJ1-3
CASRTGVSGNTIYF
>TRBV12-3/TRBV12-4|many|TRBJ2-5
CASRRSGGVQETQYF
>TRBV5-4|many|TRBJ2-3
CASSLALGGANTDTQYF
>TRBV27|-|TRBJ2-7
CASSFAGGNGYEQYF
>TRBV7-6|-|TRBJ2-7
CASSPYLSSEQYF
>TRBV28|-|TRBJ2-1
CASSRPEDSNYNEQFF
>TRBV5-6|many|TRBJ1-2
CASSSQSPPYTF
>TRBV29-1|many|TRBJ2-1
CSAVGVAGGHEQFF
>TRBV3-1|-|TRBJ2-5
CASSQDPGTTYQETQYF
>TRBV7-9|-|TRBJ2-2
CASSLISGISTGELFF
>TRBV18|few|TRBJ1-6
CASSPREPYNSPLHF
>TRBV5-1|-|TRBJ2-6
CASSFSVTVQGAFSGANVLTF
>TRBV19|-|TRBJ1-5
CASSILREYSNQPQHF
>TRBV27|few|TRBJ2-7
CASSPGEGFTKQYF
>TRBV4-3|-|TRBJ2-7
CASSQDRGMNYEQYF
>TRBV6-5|many|TRBJ2-3
CASSPRATDTQYF